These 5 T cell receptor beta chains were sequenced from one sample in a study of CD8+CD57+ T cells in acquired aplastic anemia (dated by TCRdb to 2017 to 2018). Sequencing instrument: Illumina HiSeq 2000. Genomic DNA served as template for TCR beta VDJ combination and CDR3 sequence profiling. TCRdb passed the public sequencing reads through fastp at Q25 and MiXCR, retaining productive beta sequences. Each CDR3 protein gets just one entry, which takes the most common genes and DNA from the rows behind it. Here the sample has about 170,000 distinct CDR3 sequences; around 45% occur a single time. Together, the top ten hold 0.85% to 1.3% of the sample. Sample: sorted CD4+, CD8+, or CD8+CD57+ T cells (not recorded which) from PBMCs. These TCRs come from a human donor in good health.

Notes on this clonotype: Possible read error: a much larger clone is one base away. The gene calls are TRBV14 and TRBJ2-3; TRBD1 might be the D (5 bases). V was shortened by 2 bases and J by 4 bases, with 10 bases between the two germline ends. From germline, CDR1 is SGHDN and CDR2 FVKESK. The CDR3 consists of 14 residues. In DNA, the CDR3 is TGTGCCAGCAGCCAACAGGGTCGAGCAGATACGCAGTATTTT. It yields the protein CASSQQGRADTQYF.

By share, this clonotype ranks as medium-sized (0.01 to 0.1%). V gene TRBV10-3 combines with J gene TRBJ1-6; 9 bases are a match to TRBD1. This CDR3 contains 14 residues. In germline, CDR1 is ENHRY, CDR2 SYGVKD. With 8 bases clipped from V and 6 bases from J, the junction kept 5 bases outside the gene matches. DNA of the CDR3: TGTGCCATCGGGGGACAGGGTAGTAATTCACCCCTCCACTTT. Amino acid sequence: CAIGGQGSNSPLHF.

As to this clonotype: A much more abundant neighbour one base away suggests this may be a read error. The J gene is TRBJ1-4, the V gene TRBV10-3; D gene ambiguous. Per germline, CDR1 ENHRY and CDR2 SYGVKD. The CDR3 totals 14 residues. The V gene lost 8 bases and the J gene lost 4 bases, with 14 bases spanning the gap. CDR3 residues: CAIGKRGSNEKLFF. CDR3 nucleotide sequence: TGTGCCATCGGAAAACGGGGTAGTAATGAAAAACTGTTTTTT.

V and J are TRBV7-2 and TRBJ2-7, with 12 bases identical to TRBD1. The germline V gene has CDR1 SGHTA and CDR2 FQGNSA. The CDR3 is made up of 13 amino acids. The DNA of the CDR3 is TGTGCTAGGACGGGACAGGGGGCGTACGAGCAGTACTTC. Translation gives CARTGQGAYEQYF.

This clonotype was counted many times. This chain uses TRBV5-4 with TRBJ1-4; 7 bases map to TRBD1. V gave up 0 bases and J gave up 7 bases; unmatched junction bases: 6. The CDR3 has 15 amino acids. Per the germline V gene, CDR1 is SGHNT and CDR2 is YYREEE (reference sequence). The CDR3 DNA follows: TGTGCCAGCAGCTTGGCAGGGACAGAAGGTGAAAAACTGTTTTTT. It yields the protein CASSLAGTEGEKLFF.